Reported below is one T cell receptor beta chain. This sample is part of a study of blood T cell repertoires in COVID-19. About the research overall: Specimens from acute and convalescent COVID-19 originated in the United States, Italy and Spain.

Original data processing: Using reference gene primer amplification, nucleated cell counts were estimated. Generated by immunoSEQ multiplex PCR, the TCRdb table keeps only in-frame clones and is missing some. The V and J calls and the clone size are those of that table, but D and trimming were determined from the DNA. The sample includes some 96,000 clones, more than 75% of them seen just once. The sequencing input was peripheral blood. This clonotype was obtained from a human donor in a cohort sampled during active COVID-19.

The CDR3 loop is CASSQSSLGDFSTDTQYF. Written as DNA, the CDR3 is TGCGCCAGCAGCCAATCGAGTCTAGGGGACTTTAGCACAGATACGCAGTATTTT. V usage is TRBV4-3 and J usage is TRBJ2-3, with a weak D call TRBD2 (6 bases). CDR1 is LGHNA and CDR2 is YSLEER in the germline V gene. Trimming took off 2 bases at V and 0 bases at J, with 18 bases between the two ends. The CDR3 runs 18 residues.